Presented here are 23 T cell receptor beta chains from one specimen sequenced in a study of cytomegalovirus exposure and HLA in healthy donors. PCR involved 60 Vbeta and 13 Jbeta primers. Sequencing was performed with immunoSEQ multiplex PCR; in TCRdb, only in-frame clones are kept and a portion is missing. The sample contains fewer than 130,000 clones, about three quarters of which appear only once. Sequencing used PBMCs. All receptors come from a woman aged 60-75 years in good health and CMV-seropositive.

The CDR3 DNA is TGTGCCAGCCAACATGGGGGCGGATTCGGCGAGGAGCAGTTCTTC. It specifies CASQHGGGFGEEQFF. The rearrangement uses TRBV7-3 and TRBJ2-1; TRBD1 might be the D (6 bases). This CDR3 comprises 15 residues. Germline loops: CDR1 SGHTA, CDR2 FQGTGA. V was cut by 8 bases and J by 10 bases, with 24 bases left in between.

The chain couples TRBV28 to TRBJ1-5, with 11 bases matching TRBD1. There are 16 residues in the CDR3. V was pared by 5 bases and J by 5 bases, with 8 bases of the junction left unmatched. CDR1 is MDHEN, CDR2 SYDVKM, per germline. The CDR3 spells CASSPPGQGVHQPQHF. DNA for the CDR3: TGTGCCAGCAGTCCACCGGGACAGGGGGTTCATCAGCCCCAGCATTTT.

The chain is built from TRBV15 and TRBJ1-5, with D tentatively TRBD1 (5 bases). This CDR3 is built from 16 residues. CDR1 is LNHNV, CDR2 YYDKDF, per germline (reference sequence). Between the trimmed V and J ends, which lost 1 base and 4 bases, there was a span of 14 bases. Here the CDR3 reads CATSRGLAGTNQPQHF. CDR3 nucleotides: TGTGCCACCAGCAGAGGGCTTGCCGGGACTAATCAGCCCCAGCATTTT.

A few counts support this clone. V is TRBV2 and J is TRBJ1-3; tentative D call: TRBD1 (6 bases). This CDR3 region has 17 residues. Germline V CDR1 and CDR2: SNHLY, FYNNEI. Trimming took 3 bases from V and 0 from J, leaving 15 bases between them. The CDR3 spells CASSESRGQFSGNTIYF. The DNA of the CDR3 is TGTGCCAGCAGTGAGAGCAGGGGACAATTCTCTGGAAACACCATATATTTT.

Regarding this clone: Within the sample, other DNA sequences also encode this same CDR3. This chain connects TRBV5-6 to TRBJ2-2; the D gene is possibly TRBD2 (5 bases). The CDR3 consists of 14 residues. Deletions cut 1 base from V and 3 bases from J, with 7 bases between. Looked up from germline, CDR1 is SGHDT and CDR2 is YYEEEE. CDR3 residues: CASSLLEDTGELFF. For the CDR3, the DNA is TGTGCCAGCAGCTTGCTGGAGGACACCGGGGAGCTGTTTTTT.

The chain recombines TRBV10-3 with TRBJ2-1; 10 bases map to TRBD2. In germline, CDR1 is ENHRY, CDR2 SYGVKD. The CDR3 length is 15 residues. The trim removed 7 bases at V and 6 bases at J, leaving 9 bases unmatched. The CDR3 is CAITKAGGPGNEQFF. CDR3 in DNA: TGTGCCATCACAAAAGCGGGAGGGCCGGGCAATGAGCAGTTCTTC.

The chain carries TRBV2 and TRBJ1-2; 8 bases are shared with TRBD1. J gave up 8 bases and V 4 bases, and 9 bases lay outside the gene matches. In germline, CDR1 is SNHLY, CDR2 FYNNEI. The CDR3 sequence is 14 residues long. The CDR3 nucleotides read TGTGCCAGCAGTGGCGACAGGGGTAACGGCGGCTACACCTTC. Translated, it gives CASSGDRGNGGYTF.

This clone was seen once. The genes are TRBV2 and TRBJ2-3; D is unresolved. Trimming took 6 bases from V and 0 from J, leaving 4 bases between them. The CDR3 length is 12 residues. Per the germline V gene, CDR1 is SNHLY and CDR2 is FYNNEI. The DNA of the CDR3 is TGTGCCAGCAGGACTAGCACAGATACGCAGTATTTT. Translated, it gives CASRTSTDTQYF.

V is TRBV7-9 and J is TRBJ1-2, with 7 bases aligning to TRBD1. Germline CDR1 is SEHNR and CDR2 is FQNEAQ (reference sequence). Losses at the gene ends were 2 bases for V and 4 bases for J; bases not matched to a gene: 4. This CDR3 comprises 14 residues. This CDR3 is CASSLWDSPYGYTF. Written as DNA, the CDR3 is TGTGCCAGCAGCTTATGGGACAGCCCCTATGGCTACACCTTC.

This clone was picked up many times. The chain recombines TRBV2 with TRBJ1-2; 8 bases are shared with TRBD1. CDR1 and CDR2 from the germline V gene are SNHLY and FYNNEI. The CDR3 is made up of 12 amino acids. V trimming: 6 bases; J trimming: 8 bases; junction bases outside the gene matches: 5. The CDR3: CASRRTGSGYTF. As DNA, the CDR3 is TGTGCCAGCAGGAGGACAGGGTCGGGCTACACCTTC. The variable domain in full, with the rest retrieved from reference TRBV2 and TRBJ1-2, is EPEVTQTPSHQVTQMGQEVILRCVPISNHLYFYWYRQILGQKVEFLVSFYNNEISEKSEIFDDQFSVERPDGSNFTLKIRSTKLEDSAMYFCASRRTGSGYTFGSGTRLTVV.

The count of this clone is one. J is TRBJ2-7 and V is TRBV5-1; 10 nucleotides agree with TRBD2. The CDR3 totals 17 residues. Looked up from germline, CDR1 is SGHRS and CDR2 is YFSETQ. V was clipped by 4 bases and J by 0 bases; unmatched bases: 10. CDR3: CASSPGASGSDSYEQYF. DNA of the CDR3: TGCGCCAGCAGCCCGGGGGCTAGCGGGAGTGACTCCTACGAGCAGTACTTC.

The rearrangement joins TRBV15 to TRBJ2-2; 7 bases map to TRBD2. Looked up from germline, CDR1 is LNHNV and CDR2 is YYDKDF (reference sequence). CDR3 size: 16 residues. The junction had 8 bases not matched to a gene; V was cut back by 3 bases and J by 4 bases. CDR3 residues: CATSSRLAQVTGELFF. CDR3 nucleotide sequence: TGTGCCACCAGCAGCCGACTAGCTCAAGTCACCGGGGAGCTGTTTTTT.

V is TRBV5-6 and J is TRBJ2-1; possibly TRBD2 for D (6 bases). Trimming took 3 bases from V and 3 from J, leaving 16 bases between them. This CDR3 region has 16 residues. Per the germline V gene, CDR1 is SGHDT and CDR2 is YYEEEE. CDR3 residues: CASSSFTGVGYNEQFF. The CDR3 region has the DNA TGTGCCAGCAGCTCCTTTACGGGAGTAGGCTACAATGAGCAGTTCTTC.

For the CDR3, the DNA is TGTGCCAGCAGCTTACCTACAGTTAAAGAGACCCAGTACTTC. Translating gives CASSLPTVKETQYF. V gene TRBV7-2 combines with J gene TRBJ2-5; D is ambiguous. The CDR3 sequence is 14 residues long. CDR1 is SGHTA, CDR2 FQGNSA, per germline. With 2 bases removed from V and 3 bases from J, the gap between germline ends came to 10 bases. Variable domain in full (rest from reference TRBV7-2 and TRBJ2-5): GAGVSQSPSNKVTEKGKDVELRCDPISGHTALYWYRQSLGQGLEFLIYFQGNSAPDKSGLPSDRFSAERTGGSVSTLTIQRTQQEDSAVYLCASSLPTVKETQYFGPGTRLLVL.

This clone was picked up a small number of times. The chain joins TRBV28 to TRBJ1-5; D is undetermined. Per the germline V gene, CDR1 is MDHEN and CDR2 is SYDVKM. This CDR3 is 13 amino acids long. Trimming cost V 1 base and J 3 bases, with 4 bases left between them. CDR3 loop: CASSLLNNQPQHF. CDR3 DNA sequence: TGTGCCAGCAGTTTATTAAACAATCAGCCCCAGCATTTT.

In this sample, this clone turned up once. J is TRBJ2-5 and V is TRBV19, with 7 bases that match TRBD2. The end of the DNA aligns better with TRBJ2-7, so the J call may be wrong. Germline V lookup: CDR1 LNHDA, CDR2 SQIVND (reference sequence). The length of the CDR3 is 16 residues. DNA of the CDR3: TGTGCCAGTAGTATTCGTAGCGGGCGGCGTCCTTACGAGCAGTACTTC. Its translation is CASSIRSGRRPYEQYF.

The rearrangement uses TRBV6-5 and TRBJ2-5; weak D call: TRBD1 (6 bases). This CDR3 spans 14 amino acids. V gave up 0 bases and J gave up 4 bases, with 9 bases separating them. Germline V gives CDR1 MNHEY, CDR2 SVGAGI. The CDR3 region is CASSYSVRGETQYF. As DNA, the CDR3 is TGTGCCAGCAGTTACTCTGTCAGGGGAGAGACCCAGTACTTC.

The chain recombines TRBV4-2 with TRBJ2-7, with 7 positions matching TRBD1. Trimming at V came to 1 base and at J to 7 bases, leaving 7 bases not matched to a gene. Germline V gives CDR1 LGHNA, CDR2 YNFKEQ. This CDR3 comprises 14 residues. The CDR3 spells CASSQGDRVREQYF. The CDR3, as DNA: TGTGCCAGCAGCCAAGGAGACAGGGTCCGTGAGCAGTACTTC.

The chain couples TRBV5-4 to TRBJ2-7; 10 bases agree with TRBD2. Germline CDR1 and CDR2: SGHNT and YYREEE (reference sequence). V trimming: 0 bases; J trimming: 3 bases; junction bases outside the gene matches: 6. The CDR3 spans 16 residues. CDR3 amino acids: CASSLAPLAGRYEQYF. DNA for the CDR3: TGTGCCAGCAGCTTGGCCCCACTAGCGGGACGCTACGAGCAGTACTTC. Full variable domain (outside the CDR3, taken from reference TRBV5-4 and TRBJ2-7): ETGVTQSPTHLIKTRGQQVTLRCSSQSGHNTVSWYQQALGQGPQFIFQYYREEENGRGNFPPRFSGLQFPNYSSELNVNALELDDSALYLCASSLAPLAGRYEQYFGPGTRLTVT.

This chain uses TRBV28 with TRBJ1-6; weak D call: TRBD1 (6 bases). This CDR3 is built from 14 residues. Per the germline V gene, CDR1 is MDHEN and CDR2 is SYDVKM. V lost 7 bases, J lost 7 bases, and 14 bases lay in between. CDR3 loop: CASTPSGTNSPLHF. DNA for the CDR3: TGTGCCAGCACTCCCAGCGGGACAAATTCACCCCTCCACTTT.

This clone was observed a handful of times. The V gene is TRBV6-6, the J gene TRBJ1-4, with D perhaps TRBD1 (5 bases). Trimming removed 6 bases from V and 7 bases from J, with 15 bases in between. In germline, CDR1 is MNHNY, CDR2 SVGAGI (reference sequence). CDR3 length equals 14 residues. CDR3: CASSRGRGSEKLFF. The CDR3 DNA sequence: TGTGCCAGCAGCCGGGGACGGGGGTCTGAAAAACTGTTTTTT.

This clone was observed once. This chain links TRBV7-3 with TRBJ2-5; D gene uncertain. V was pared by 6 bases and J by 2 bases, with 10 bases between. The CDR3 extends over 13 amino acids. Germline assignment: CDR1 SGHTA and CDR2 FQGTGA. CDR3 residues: CASSTRGQETQYF. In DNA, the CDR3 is TGTGCCAGCAGTACCCGAGGTCAAGAGACCCAGTACTTC.

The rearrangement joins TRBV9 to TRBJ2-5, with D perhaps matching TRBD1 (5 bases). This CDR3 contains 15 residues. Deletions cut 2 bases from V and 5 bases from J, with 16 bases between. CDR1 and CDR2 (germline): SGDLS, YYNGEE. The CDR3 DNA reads TGTGCCAGCAGCGTTGGGGCGGTGGGTACGGAGACCCAGTACTTC. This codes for CASSVGAVGTETQYF.